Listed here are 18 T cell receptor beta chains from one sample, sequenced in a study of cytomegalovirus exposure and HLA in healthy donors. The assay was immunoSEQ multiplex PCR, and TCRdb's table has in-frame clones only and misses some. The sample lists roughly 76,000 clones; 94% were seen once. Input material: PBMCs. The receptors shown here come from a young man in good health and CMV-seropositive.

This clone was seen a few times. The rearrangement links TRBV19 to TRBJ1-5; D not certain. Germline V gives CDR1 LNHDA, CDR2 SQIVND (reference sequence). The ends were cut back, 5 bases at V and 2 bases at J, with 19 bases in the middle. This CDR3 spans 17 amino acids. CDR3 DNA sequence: TGTGCCAGTAGTCCCTCCGTGACACCCAGCCGCAATCAGCCCCAGCATTTT. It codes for CASSPSVTPSRNQPQHF.

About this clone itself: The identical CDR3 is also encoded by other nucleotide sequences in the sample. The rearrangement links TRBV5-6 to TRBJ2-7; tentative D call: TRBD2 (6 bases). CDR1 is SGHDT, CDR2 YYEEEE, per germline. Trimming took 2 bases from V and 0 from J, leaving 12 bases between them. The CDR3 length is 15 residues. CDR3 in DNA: TGTGCCAGCAGCTTCCGCGGAGGGAGCTCCTACGAGCAGTACTTC. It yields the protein CASSFRGGSSYEQYF.

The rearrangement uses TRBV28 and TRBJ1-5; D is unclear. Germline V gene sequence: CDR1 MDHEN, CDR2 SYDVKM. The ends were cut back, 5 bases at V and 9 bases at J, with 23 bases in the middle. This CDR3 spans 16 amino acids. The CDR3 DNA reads TGTGCCAGCAGTGGTCGGGAGCTCCTACGAGGACGGCCCCAGCATTTT. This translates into CASSGRELLRGRPQHF. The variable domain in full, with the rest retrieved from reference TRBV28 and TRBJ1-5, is DVKVTQSSRYLVKRTGEKVFLECVQDMDHENMFWYRQDPGLGLRLIYFSYDVKMKEKGDIPEGYSVSREKKERFSLILESASTNQTSMYLCASSGRELLRGRPQHFGDGTRLSIL.

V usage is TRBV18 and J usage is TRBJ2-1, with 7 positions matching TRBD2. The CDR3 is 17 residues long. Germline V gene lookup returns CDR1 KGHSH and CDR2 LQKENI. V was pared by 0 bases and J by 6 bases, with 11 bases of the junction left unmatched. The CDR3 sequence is CASSPPTLASLGNEQFF. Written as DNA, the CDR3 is TGTGCCAGCTCACCACCAACACTAGCGTCCTTGGGCAATGAGCAGTTCTTC.

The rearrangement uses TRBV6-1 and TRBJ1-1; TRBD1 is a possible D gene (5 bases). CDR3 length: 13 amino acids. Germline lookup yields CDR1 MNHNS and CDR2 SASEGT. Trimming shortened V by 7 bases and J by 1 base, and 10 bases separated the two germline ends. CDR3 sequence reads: CASKRTSNTEAFF. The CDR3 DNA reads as TGTGCCAGCAAAAGGACATCGAACACTGAAGCTTTCTTT.

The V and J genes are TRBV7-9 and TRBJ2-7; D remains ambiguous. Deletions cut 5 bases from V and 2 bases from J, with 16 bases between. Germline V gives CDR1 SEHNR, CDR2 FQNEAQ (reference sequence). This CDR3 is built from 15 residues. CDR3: CASSPLEISPYEQYF. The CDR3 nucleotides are TGTGCCAGCAGCCCGCTGGAGATCAGTCCCTACGAGCAGTACTTC.

CDR3 coding DNA: TGTGCCAGCAGTGAAGGGGGACTAGCGGACTCCTACGAGCAGTACTTC. This codes for CASSEGGLADSYEQYF. V gene TRBV2 combines with J gene TRBJ2-7, with 11 bases lining up with TRBD2. This CDR3 has 16 residues. The V gene end was trimmed by 1 base and the J gene end by 0 bases; junction bases not matched to a gene: 2. Germline V gene data show CDR1 as SNHLY and CDR2 as FYNNEI.

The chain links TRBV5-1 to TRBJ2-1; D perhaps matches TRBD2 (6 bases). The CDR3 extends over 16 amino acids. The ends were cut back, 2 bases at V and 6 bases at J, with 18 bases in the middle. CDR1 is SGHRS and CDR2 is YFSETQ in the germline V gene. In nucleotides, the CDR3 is TGCGCCAGCAGCTTTGGCCTGCCAGCGGAGGGCAATGAGCAGTTCTTC. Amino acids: CASSFGLPAEGNEQFF.

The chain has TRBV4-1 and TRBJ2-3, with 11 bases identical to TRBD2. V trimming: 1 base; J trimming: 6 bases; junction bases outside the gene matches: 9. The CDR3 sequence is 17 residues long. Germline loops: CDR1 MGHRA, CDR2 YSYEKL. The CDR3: CASSQALASGRPDTQYF. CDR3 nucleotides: TGCGCCAGCAGCCAAGCTCTGGCTAGCGGGAGGCCCGATACGCAGTATTTT.

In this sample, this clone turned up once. The CDR3 spells CATSPRTVNGTDTQYF. As DNA, the CDR3 is TGTGCCACCAGCCCCCGGACAGTGAACGGGACAGATACGCAGTATTTT. The chain joins TRBV15 to TRBJ2-3, with a tentative D call TRBD1 (6 bases). Germline CDR1 LNHNV, CDR2 YYDKDF (reference sequence). Trimming took off 5 bases at V and 3 bases at J, with 18 bases between the two ends. The CDR3 has 16 residues.

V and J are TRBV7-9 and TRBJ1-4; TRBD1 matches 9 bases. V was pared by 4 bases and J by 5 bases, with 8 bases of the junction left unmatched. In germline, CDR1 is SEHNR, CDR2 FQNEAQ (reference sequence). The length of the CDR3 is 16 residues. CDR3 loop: CASSYGTGKKNEKLFF. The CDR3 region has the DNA TGTGCCAGCAGCTATGGGACAGGGAAGAAGAATGAAAAACTGTTTTTT.

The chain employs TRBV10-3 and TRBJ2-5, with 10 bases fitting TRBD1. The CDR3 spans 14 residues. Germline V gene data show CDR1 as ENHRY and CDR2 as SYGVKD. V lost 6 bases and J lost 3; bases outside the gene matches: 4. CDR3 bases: TGTGCCATCAGCTCCGGGACAGGGGAAGAGACCCAGTACTTC. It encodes CAISSGTGEETQYF.

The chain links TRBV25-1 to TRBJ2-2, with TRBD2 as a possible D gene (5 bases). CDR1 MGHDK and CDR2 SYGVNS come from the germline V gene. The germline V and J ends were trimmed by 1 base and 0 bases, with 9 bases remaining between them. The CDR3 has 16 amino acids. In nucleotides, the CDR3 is TGTGCCAGCAGTGAATGGAGGCAGTCGAACACCGGGGAGCTGTTTTTT. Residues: CASSEWRQSNTGELFF.

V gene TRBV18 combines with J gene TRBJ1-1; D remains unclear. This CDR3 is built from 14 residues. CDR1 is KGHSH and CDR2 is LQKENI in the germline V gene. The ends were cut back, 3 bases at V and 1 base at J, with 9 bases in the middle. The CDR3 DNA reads TGTGCCAGCTCACCTTCAACCGGGAACACTGAAGCTTTCTTT. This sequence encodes CASSPSTGNTEAFF.

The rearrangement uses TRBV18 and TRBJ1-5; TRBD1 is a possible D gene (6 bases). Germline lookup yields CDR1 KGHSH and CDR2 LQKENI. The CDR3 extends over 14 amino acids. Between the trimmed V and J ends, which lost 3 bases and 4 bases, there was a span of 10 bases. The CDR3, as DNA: TGTGCCAGCTCACCGGACAGTGCTAATCAGCCCCAGCATTTT. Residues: CASSPDSANQPQHF.

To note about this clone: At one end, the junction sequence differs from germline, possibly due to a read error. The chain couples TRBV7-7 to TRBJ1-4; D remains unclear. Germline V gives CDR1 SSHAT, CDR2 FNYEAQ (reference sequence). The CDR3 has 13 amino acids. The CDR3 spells CASSLAPNEKLFF. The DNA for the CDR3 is TGTGCTAGCAGCTTAGCCCCGAATGAAAAACTGTTTTTT.

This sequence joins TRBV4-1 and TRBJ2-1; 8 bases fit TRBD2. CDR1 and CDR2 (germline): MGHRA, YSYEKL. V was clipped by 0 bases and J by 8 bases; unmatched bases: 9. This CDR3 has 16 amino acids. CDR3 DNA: TGCGCCAGCAGCCAAGAGGGGAGCGGGAGTCGGGATGAGCAGTTCTTC. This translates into CASSQEGSGSRDEQFF.

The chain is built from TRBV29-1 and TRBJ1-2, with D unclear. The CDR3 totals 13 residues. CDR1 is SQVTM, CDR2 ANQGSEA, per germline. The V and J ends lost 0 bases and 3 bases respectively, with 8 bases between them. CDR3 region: CSVEDWTDYGYTF. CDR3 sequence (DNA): TGCAGCGTTGAAGACTGGACTGACTATGGCTACACCTTC.